This T cell receptor beta chain is from a study of cytomegalovirus exposure and HLA in healthy donors. A note on this clone: Its antigen is undetermined.

The donors were members of the validation cohort, which comprised more than 90 subjects and was separate from the first cohort of 666 subjects. Points from the study as a whole: Through in vitro validation, three CMV-associated chains were shown to be specific for CMV antigens. The study flagged approximately 180 TCR beta chains as cytomegalovirus-associated. First-cohort TCR clusters were later found to tend to co-occur in the 120 or so validation repertoires.

Libraries were prepared by immunoSEQ multiplex PCR; TCRdb keeps only in-frame clonotypes and omits some of them. Among over 110,000 clones listed, approximately 85% were seen once. Sample: PBMCs. This TCR derives from a woman in her twenties or thirties in good health and CMV-seronegative.

The CDR3 DNA sequence: TGTGCCAGCAGCTTGGATCTCGGACAGTCAGCCCTCCACTTT. Its protein product is CASSLDLGQSALHF. V usage is TRBV5-4 and J usage is TRBJ1-6; the D gene is possibly TRBD1 (6 bases). This CDR3 is 14 amino acids long. CDR1 and CDR2 (germline): SGHNT, YYREEE (reference sequence). Trimming left V 0 bases short and J 14 bases short, with 15 bases between.